These 5 T cell receptor beta chains were sequenced from one sample in a study of graft-versus-host responses after intestinal transplantation. Repertoires were generated with immunoSEQ multiplex PCR, while TCRdb's copy carries only in-frame clones and drops some. The table has around 19,000 clones, around 40% seen once. The specimen comprised alloreactive CD4+ T cells from a mixed lymphocyte reaction culture, sampled before transplantation. The subset was: CFSE-low proliferating T cells sorted from approximately 6-day pre-transplant mixed lymphocyte reaction (GvH or HvG direction). The receptor set was obtained from a human patient who was an organ donor for intestinal transplantation.

This rearrangement joins TRBV19 to TRBJ2-3; D is perhaps TRBD1 (5 bases). V was trimmed by 3 bases and J by 0 bases, leaving 7 bases between them. The CDR3 contains 14 residues. Per germline, CDR1 LNHDA and CDR2 SQIVND (reference sequence). DNA for the CDR3: TGTGCCAGTAGTATGGCAGGGAGCACAGATACGCAGTATTTT. As protein: CASSMAGSTDTQYF. Filled out from reference TRBV19 and TRBJ2-3, the complete variable domain reads DGGITQSPKYLFRKEGQNVTLSCEQNLNHDAMYWYRQDPGQGLRLIYYSQIVNDFQKGDIAEGYSVSREKKESFPLTVTSAQKNPTAFYLCASSMAGSTDTQYFGPGTRLTVL.

J is TRBJ2-3 and V is TRBV10-3; D may be TRBD1 or TRBD2 (5 bases each). Trimming left V 6 bases short and J 2 bases short, with 6 bases between. The length of the CDR3 is 12 residues. Germline-derived CDR1 and CDR2 are ENHRY and SYGVKD. The CDR3 sequence is CAIRGDTDTQYF. The CDR3 DNA follows: TGTGCCATCAGGGGGGACACAGATACGCAGTATTTT.

This clone was recorded a few times. The chain joins TRBV19 to TRBJ1-2; 8 nucleotides match TRBD1. The CDR3 is 15 amino acids. The V and J ends lost 6 bases and 0 bases, in that order; junction bases with no gene match: 6. Germline V gene lookup returns CDR1 LNHDA and CDR2 SQIVND (reference sequence). The CDR3 sequence is CASRLQGEANYGYTF. CDR3 in DNA: TGTGCCAGTAGGTTACAGGGGGAGGCTAACTATGGCTACACCTTC.

This chain joins TRBV10-1 and TRBJ2-7; 7 nucleotides line up with TRBD1. J was trimmed by 4 bases and V by 6 bases; bases with no gene match: 12. The V gene's germline CDR1 is WNHNN and CDR2 SYGVQD (reference sequence). The CDR3 is made up of 15 amino acids. The CDR3 DNA follows: TGCGCCAGCAGCCCTTGGGGGACAGATCGTTACGAGCAGTACTTC. Protein product: CASSPWGTDRYEQYF.

The V call is TRBV7-2, the J call TRBJ2-7; 7 bases line up with TRBD2. Germline loops: CDR1 SGHTA, CDR2 FQGNSA. The CDR3 spans 18 residues. After removal of 3 bases from V and 5 bases from J, the junction contained 19 bases not matched to a gene. The CDR3 DNA reads TGTGCCAGCAGCTTGCGTCGGGGCGGGAGTAGGCTCTTTGACGAGCAGTACTTC. It codes for CASSLRRGGSRLFDEQYF.